These 19 T cell receptor beta chains were all obtained from the same sample, sequenced in a study of blood T cell repertoires in COVID-19. Measured with immunoSEQ multiplex PCR; TCRdb has only the in-frame clones, and not every one. Among some 33,000 clones listed, around nine tenths were seen once. Sequencing input: peripheral blood. These receptors all come from a human donor in a cohort sampled during active COVID-19.

The V gene is TRBV18, the J gene TRBJ1-4; unclear D gene. Germline-derived CDR1 and CDR2 are KGHSH and LQKENI. The CDR3 length is 16 residues. V was cut by 3 bases and J by 4 bases, with 15 bases left in between. CDR3 DNA sequence: TGTGCCAGCTCACCCGCAACGGGGAGACTTAATGAAAAACTGTTTTTT. Encoded protein: CASSPATGRLNEKLFF.

This clone was counted once. The rearrangement links TRBV5-4 to TRBJ2-5, with TRBD1 matching 7 bases. There are 13 residues in the CDR3. CDR1 SGHNT and CDR2 YYREEE come from the germline V gene (reference sequence). The V gene end was trimmed by 3 bases and the J gene end by 3 bases; junction bases not matched to a gene: 2. CDR3 nucleotide sequence: TGTGCCAGCAGCTGGGGACAGAAAGAGACCCAGTACTTC. It codes for CASSWGQKETQYF.

The DNA of the CDR3 is TGCGCCAGCAGTCCGCGGACAGGGGTCGGTGAAAAACTGTTTTTT. This translates into CASSPRTGVGEKLFF. V gene TRBV10-1 combines with J gene TRBJ1-4; 9 nucleotides agree with TRBD1. Trimming removed 5 bases from V and 7 bases from J; junction bases left unmatched: 8. Germline assignment: CDR1 WNHNN and CDR2 SYGVQD (reference sequence). The CDR3 is 15 residues long.

The J gene is TRBJ2-7, the V gene TRBV5-6; 7 positions match TRBD2. Germline lookup yields CDR1 SGHDT and CDR2 YYEEEE. This CDR3 contains 15 residues. With 0 bases clipped from V and 3 bases from J, the junction kept 6 bases outside the gene matches. CDR3 amino acids: CASSLAGGTHYEQYF. CDR3 nucleotides: TGTGCCAGCAGCTTGGCCGGGGGGACCCACTACGAGCAGTACTTC. Supplemented by reference TRBV5-6 and TRBJ2-7, the full variable domain reads DAGVTQSPTHLIKTRGQQVTLRCSPKSGHDTVSWYQQALGQGPQFIFQYYEEEERQRGNFPDRFSGHQFPNYSSELNVNALLLGDSALYLCASSLAGGTHYEQYFGPGTRLTVT.

This clone was observed a single time. The chain uses TRBV28 and TRBJ2-7; no firm D call. V lost 8 bases and J lost 3, with 14 bases in between. From germline, CDR1 is MDHEN and CDR2 SYDVKM. CDR3 length: 13 residues. The CDR3 sequence: CASETSSGYEQYF. CDR3 in DNA: TGTGCCAGCGAGACCTCATCGGGCTACGAGCAGTACTTC.

As DNA, the CDR3 is TGTGCCAGCAGCTTGTTCGCAGGGGACAATGAGCAGTTCTTC. Translating gives CASSLFAGDNEQFF. The rearrangement links TRBV5-4 to TRBJ2-1; a weak D match, TRBD1 (6 bases). The germline V gene encodes CDR1 SGHNT and CDR2 YYREEE (reference sequence). Trimming removed 1 base from V and 5 bases from J, with 10 bases in between. The CDR3 totals 14 residues.

A single count supports this clone. This chain uses TRBV5-1 with TRBJ1-6, with TRBD1 identical over 7 bases. The CDR3 is made up of 13 amino acids. The germline V gene encodes CDR1 SGHRS and CDR2 YFSETQ. Trimming at V came to 4 bases and at J to 14 bases, leaving 9 bases not matched to a gene. CDR3 residues: CASSLDRLNTLHF. The CDR3 DNA reads as TGCGCCAGCAGCCTGGACAGGCTTAATACCCTCCACTTT.

The chain joins TRBV11-3 to TRBJ1-2; D is uncertain. V was shortened by 1 base and J by 7 bases, with 7 bases between the two germline ends. CDR3 size: 12 residues. Germline values: CDR1 SGHNT, CDR2 YENEEA. The CDR3 DNA reads as TGTGCCAGCAGCTTAGGTCAATGTGGCTACACCTTC. This encodes CASSLGQCGYTF.

This sequence joins TRBV6-5 and TRBJ1-3; perhaps TRBD1 as D (5 bases). CDR3 length: 14 residues. Germline assignment: CDR1 MNHEY and CDR2 SVGAGI. Trimming cost V 6 bases and J 0 bases, with 9 bases left between them. This CDR3 is CASRAGYSGNTIYF. DNA of the CDR3: TGTGCCAGCAGAGCAGGGTACTCTGGAAACACCATATATTTT.

The rearrangement links TRBV5-4 to TRBJ2-2, with 7 bases fitting TRBD1. The CDR3 length is 13 residues. CDR1 and CDR2 (germline): SGHNT, YYREEE (reference sequence). The V gene end was trimmed by 4 bases and the J gene end by 7 bases; junction bases not matched to a gene: 4. The CDR3 here is CASSPDRVGELFF. The CDR3 bases are TGTGCCAGCAGCCCAGACAGGGTCGGGGAGCTGTTTTTT.

V is TRBV9 and J is TRBJ2-1; 11 bases map to TRBD2. The germline V gene has CDR1 SGDLS and CDR2 YYNGEE. This CDR3 is built from 15 residues. After removal of 3 bases from V and 6 bases from J, the junction contained 5 bases not matched to a gene. CDR3 protein: CASSGIAGGINEQFF. CDR3 nucleotide sequence: TGTGCCAGCAGCGGGATAGCGGGGGGGATCAATGAGCAGTTCTTC.

The chain joins TRBV5-5 to TRBJ2-7; D is uncertain. V lost 4 bases to trimming and J lost 2 bases, with 10 bases between them. The CDR3 spans 13 residues. The germline V gene has CDR1 SGHKS and CDR2 YYEKEE (reference sequence). This CDR3 reads CASSLDGAYEQYF. CDR3 DNA sequence: TGTGCCAGCAGCCTGGACGGTGCCTACGAGCAGTACTTC. Full variable domain (missing parts from reference TRBV5-5 and TRBJ2-7): DAGVTQSPTHLIKTRGQQVTLRCSPISGHKSVSWYQQVLGQGPQFIFQYYEKEERGRGNFPDRFSARQFPNYSSELNVNALLLGDSALYLCASSLDGAYEQYFGPGTRLTVT.

The table lists this clone with a count of one. The V gene is TRBV7-9, the J gene TRBJ2-2; TRBD2 agrees at 9 bases. The trim removed 8 bases at V and 1 base at J, leaving 2 bases unmatched. CDR3 length: 14 amino acids. Germline CDR1 and CDR2: SEHNR and FQNEAQ (reference sequence). The CDR3 DNA is TGTGCCAGCCAAGCGGGGGGGAACACCGGGGAGCTGTTTTTT. Translated: CASQAGGNTGELFF.

The chain is built from TRBV28 and TRBJ2-4; 8 bases line up with TRBD1. J was trimmed by 8 bases and V by 6 bases; bases with no gene match: 12. Germline CDR1 and CDR2: MDHEN and SYDVKM. The CDR3 consists of 15 residues. In DNA, the CDR3 is TGTGCCAGCAGGGGTAGCAGGGGGCGCGGGGACATTCAGTACTTC. Its translation is CASRGSRGRGDIQYF.

The chain joins TRBV7-2 to TRBJ1-1, with 8 bases fitting TRBD1. The CDR3 runs to 14 residues. Germline assignment: CDR1 SGHTA and CDR2 FQGNSA. After removal of 3 bases from V and 4 bases from J, the junction contained 4 bases not matched to a gene. The chain's CDR3 is CASSFGTGGTEAFF. The CDR3 DNA sequence: TGTGCCAGCAGCTTTGGGACAGGTGGCACTGAAGCTTTCTTT.

V is TRBV11-3 and J is TRBJ2-3, with 8 positions matching TRBD1. This CDR3 has 15 residues. J lost 3 bases, V lost 5 bases, and 7 bases had no gene match. The germline gives CDR1 SGHNT, CDR2 YENEEA. CDR3 loop: CASSKTGDSTDTQYF. In DNA, the CDR3 is TGTGCCAGCAGCAAGACAGGGGATTCGACAGATACGCAGTATTTT. Supplemented by reference TRBV11-3 and TRBJ2-3, the full variable domain reads EAGVVQSPRYKIIEKKQPVAFWCNPISGHNTLYWYLQNLGQGPELLIRYENEEAVDDSQLPKDRFSAERLKGVDSTLKIQPAELGDSAVYLCASSKTGDSTDTQYFGPGTRLTVL.

The chain joins TRBV2 to TRBJ1-1; D perhaps matches TRBD1 (6 bases). This CDR3 is built from 18 residues. Germline V CDR1 and CDR2: SNHLY, FYNNEI. The ends were cut back, 0 bases at V and 10 bases at J, with 27 bases in the middle. The CDR3 reads CASSEAFKLRGPRAGAFF. CDR3 DNA sequence: TGTGCCAGCAGTGAAGCTTTCAAACTCAGGGGACCTCGCGCTGGAGCTTTCTTT. Based on the CDR3 plus reference TRBV2 and TRBJ1-1, the full variable domain is EPEVTQTPSHQVTQMGQEVILRCVPISNHLYFYWYRQILGQKVEFLVSFYNNEISEKSEIFDDQFSVERPDGSNFTLKIRSTKLEDSAMYFCASSEAFKLRGPRAGAFFGQGTRLTVV.

The V call is TRBV20-1, the J call TRBJ2-5; D is possibly TRBD1 (5 bases). Trimming removed 3 bases from V and 5 bases from J, with 10 bases in between. The CDR3 sequence is 12 residues long. Germline V CDR1 and CDR2: DFQATT, SNEGSKA (reference sequence). The CDR3 is CSASPGFETQYF. CDR3 in DNA: TGCAGTGCTAGTCCAGGGTTTGAGACCCAGTACTTC.

The rearrangement links TRBV4-1 to TRBJ1-4; TRBD1 aligns across 8 bases. Germline CDR1 is MGHRA and CDR2 is YSYEKL. Losses at the gene ends were 0 bases for V and 8 bases for J; bases not matched to a gene: 5. The CDR3 extends over 15 amino acids. CDR3 sequence: CASSQEGGTGEKLFF. Here the CDR3 DNA reads TGCGCCAGCAGCCAAGAGGGAGGGACAGGAGAAAAACTGTTTTTT.